This T cell receptor beta chain was found in a study of T cell responses to AZD1222 COVID-19 vaccine. Study context: Researchers grouped second doses given at about 4 or about 12 weeks into one pool. Broader study findings: It was only after the peak T cell response that any repertoires were sampled. Researchers report vaccine-associated CD4 TCRs spanning spike, with dominance at 160-218 and 743-854. Donor demographics were predominantly white British with a female majority; clonal diversity may be underestimated.

Clones were sequenced by immunoSEQ multiplex PCR, and TCRdb holds only the in-frame ones, with some missing. The repertoire has under 150,000 clones, approximately 87% of them found once; the top ten carry 3.5% to 4.5%. For this clone: Its target is not known.

This clonotype originated in an adult in good health. Sequencing used peripheral blood, obtained on day 0 of AZD1222 vaccination.

The CDR3 spells CASSLGTANTGELFF. CDR3 sequence (DNA): TGTGCCAGCAGCTTGGGCACCGCGAACACCGGGGAGCTGTTTTTT. V is TRBV5-4 and J is TRBJ2-2; D uncertain. There are 15 residues in the CDR3. V lost 0 bases, J lost 0 bases, and 6 bases lay in between. CDR1 and CDR2 from the germline V gene are SGHNT and YYREEE (reference sequence).